The 5 T cell receptor beta chains in this list originate from one sample, sequenced in a study of T cells after yellow fever vaccination. TCRdb fed the 5' RACE reads into MiXCR, producing one record per CDR3 protein. The table has 250,000 or so distinct CDR3 sequences, 6% to 8% seen once. The starting material was CD4+ T cells sorted from PBMCs, obtained on the day of the yellow fever booster vaccination. The receptor set was obtained from a young man who received the YFV17D yellow fever vaccine.

This clonotype occurred a few times. This chain joins TRBV5-4 and TRBJ1-2; tentative D call: TRBD1 (6 bases). The germline gives CDR1 SGHNT, CDR2 YYREEE (reference sequence). Between the trimmed V and J ends, which lost 4 bases and 4 bases, there was a span of 17 bases. CDR3 length: 15 amino acids. Here the CDR3 reads CASSPQEGGPYGYTF. CDR3 DNA sequence: TGTGCCAGCAGCCCCCAGGAGGGGGGGCCCTATGGCTACACCTTC.

This clonotype was counted ten times or more. The chain employs TRBV5-1 and TRBJ2-3, with no clear D. There are 14 residues in the CDR3. The germline V gene encodes CDR1 SGHRS and CDR2 YFSETQ. V was cut by 5 bases and J by 6 bases, with 16 bases left in between. As DNA, the CDR3 is TGCGCCAGCAGGTCGGGCAATTCCGGGGATACGCAGTATTTT. This sequence encodes CASRSGNSGDTQYF.

This clonotype came up a few times. The chain has TRBV7-8 and TRBJ2-5, with TRBD2 identical over 11 bases. Germline CDR1 reads SGHVS; CDR2 reads FQNEAQ. Losses at the gene ends were 1 base for V and 1 base for J; bases not matched to a gene: 2. This CDR3 comprises 16 residues. The CDR3 DNA reads as TGTGCCAGCAGCTTAGAGGGACTAGCGGTCCAAGAGACCCAGTACTTC. Translated, it gives CASSLEGLAVQETQYF.

Comment on this clonotype: This may come from a read error, since a much larger clone is one base off. The rearrangement links TRBV30 to TRBJ2-2; D is undetermined. Per the germline V gene, CDR1 is GTSNPN and CDR2 is SVGIG (reference sequence). Trimming took off 1 base at V and 4 bases at J, with 7 bases between the two ends. This CDR3 contains 13 residues. The CDR3 sequence is CAWSAPSTGELFF. The DNA of the CDR3 is TGTGCCTGGAGTGCTCCTAGCACCGGGGAGCTGTTTTTT.

This clonotype showed up many times. The chain uses TRBV24-1 and TRBJ2-3, with 7 bases identical to TRBD2. The CDR3 sequence is 14 residues long. Per germline, CDR1 KGHDR and CDR2 SFDVKD. The V segment lost 6 bases and the J segment 0 bases; nucleotides outside the gene matches: 2. CDR3 residues: CATSRGGSTDTQYF. CDR3 DNA sequence: TGTGCCACCAGTCGCGGGGGAAGCACAGATACGCAGTATTTT.